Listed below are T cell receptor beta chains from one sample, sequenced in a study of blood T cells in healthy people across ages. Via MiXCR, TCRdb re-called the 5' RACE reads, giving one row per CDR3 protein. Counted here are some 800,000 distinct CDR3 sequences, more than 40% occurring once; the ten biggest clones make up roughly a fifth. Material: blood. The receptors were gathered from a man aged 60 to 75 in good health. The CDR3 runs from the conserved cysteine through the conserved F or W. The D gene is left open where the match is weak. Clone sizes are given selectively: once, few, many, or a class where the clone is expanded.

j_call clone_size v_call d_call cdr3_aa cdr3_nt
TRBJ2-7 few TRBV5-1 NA CASRVRFGGPYEQYF TGCGCCAGCAGGGTGAGGTTCGGCGGACCCTACGAGCAGTACTTC
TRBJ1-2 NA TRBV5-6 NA CASSIRPQAGGYTF TGTGCCAGCAGCATAAGACCCCAGGCCGGTGGCTACACCTTC
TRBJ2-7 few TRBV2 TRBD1 CASSEQGESYEQYF TGTGCCAGCAGTGAACAGGGGGAGTCTTACGAGCAGTACTTC
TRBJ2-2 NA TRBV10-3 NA CATRVFPGELFF TGTGCCACGAGAGTATTTCCCGGGGAGCTGTTTTTT
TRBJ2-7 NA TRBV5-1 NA CASSLPSTSEQYF TGCGCCAGCAGCTTGCCAAGCACGTCCGAGCAGTACTTC
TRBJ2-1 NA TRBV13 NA CASSVADPNEQFF TGTGCCAGCAGCGTAGCCGACCCTAATGAGCAGTTCTTC
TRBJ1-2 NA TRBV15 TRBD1 CATSRDGTGEDYGYTF TGTGCCACCAGCAGAGATGGGACAGGGGAGGACTATGGCTACACCTTC
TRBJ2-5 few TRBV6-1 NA CASSAEGSGTGRKTQYF TGTGCCAGCAGTGCTGAGGGAAGTGGTACGGGCAGAAAGACCCAGTACTTC
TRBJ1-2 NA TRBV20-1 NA CSAAIGGRDYGYTF TGCAGTGCTGCCATCGGAGGGAGGGACTATGGCTACACCTTC
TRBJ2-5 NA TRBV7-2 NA CASSPGGAWETQYF TGTGCCAGCAGCCCAGGAGGTGCTTGGGAGACCCAGTACTTC
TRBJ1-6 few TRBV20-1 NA CSARAPDSYNSPLHF TGCAGTGCTAGGGCCCCTGACTCCTATAATTCACCCCTCCACTTT
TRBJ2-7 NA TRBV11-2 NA CASSLGGVASYEQYF TGTGCCAGCAGCTTAGGGGGGGTAGCCAGTTACGAGCAGTACTTC
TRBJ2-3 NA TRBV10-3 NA CAIREGTPGTDTQYF TGTGCCATCAGGGAGGGGACTCCAGGCACAGATACGCAGTATTTT
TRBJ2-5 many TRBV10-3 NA CAISDKSEGMRWYF TGTGCCATCAGTGATAAGTCAGAGGGTATGAGGTGGTACTTC
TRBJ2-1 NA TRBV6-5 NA CAGSRTQGWDFNEQFF TGTGCCGGCAGCCGTACACAGGGATGGGACTTCAATGAGCAGTTCTTC
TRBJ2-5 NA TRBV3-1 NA CASSQSGQELAYF TGTGCCAGCAGCCAATCGGGACAAGAACTTGCGTACTTC
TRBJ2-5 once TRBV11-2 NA CASSVGHRETQYF TGTGCCAGCAGCGTGGGACACCGGGAGACCCAGTACTTC
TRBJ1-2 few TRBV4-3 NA CASSRRDYDYTF TGCGCCAGCAGCCGCCGGGACTACGACTACACCTTC
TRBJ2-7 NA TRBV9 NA CASSTSGADEQYF TGTGCCAGCAGCACATCTGGGGCAGACGAGCAGTACTTC
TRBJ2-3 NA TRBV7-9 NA CATGVGASTDTQYF TGTGCCACGGGGGTAGGGGCGAGCACAGATACGCAGTATTTT